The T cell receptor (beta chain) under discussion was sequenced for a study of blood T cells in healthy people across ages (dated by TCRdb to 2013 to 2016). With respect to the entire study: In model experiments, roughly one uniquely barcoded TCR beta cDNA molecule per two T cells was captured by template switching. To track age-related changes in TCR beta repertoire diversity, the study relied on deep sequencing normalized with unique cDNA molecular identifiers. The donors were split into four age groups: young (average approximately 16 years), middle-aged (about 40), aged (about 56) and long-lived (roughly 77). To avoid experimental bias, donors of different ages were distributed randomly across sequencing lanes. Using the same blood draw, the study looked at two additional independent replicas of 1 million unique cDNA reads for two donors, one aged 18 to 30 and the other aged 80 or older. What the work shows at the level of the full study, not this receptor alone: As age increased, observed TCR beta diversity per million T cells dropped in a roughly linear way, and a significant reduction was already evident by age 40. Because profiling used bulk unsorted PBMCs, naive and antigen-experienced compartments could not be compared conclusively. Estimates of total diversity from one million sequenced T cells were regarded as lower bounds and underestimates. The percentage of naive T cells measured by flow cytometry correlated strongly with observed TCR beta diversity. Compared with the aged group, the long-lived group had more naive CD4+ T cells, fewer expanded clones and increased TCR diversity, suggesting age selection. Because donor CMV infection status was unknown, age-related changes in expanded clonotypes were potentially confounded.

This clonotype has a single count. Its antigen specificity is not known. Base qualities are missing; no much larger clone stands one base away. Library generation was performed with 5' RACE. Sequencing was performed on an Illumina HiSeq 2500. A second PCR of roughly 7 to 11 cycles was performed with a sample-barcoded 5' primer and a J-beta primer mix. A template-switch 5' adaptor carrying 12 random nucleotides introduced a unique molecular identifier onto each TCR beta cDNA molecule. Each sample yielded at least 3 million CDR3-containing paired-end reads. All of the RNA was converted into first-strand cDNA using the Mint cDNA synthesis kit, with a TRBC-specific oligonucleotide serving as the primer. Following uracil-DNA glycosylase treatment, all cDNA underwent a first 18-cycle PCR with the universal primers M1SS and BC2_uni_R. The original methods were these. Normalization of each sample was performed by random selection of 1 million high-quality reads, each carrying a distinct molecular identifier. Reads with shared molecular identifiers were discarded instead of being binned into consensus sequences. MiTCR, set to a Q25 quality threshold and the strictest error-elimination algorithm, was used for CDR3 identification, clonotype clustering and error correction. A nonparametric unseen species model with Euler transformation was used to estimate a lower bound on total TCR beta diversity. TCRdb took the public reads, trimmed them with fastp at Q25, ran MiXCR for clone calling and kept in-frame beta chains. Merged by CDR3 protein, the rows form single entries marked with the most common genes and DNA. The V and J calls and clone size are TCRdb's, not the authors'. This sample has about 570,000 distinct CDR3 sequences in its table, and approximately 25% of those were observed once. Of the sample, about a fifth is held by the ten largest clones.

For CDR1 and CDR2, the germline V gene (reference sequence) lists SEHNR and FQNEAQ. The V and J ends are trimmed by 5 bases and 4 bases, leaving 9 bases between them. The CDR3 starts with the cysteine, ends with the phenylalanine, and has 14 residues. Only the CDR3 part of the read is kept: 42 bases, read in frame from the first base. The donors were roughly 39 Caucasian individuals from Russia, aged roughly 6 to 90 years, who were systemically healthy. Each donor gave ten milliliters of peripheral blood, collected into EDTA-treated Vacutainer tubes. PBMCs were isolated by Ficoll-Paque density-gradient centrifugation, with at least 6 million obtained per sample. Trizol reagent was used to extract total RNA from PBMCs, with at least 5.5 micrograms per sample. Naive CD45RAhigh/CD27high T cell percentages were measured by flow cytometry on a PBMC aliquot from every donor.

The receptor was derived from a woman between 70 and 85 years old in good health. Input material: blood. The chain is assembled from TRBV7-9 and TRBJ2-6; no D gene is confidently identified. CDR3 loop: CASSGTAGANVLTF. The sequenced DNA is TGTGCCAGCAGCGGTACGGCAGGGGCCAACGTCCTGACTTTC.